Each of the 22 T cell receptor beta chains below was sequenced from the same sample in a study of shared clonotypes between healthy human individuals. The protocol was immunoSEQ multiplex PCR, while the TCRdb copy is restricted to in-frame clones and leaves out a portion. This table has about 710,000 clones, 60% to 75% appearing once. Sequencing was carried out using memory CD4+ T cells sorted from blood. Subset defined: CD45RA-negative fraction. These receptors were collected from a young woman in good health.

This clone was seen more than once but under ten times. Different DNA sequences within this sample yield the same CDR3. The rearrangement joins TRBV28 to TRBJ1-2; D remains ambiguous. V was cut by 6 bases and J by 5 bases, with 7 bases left in between. Germline V gene sequence: CDR1 MDHEN, CDR2 SYDVKM. The CDR3 is made up of 11 amino acids. The CDR3 sequence is CASRLDYGYTF. CDR3 DNA: TGTGCCAGCAGGCTGGATTATGGCTACACCTTC.

The chain is built from TRBV7-2 and TRBJ2-2; D gene unclear. V was shortened by 4 bases and J by 6 bases, with 9 bases between the two germline ends. The CDR3 sequence is 13 residues long. From germline, CDR1 is SGHTA and CDR2 FQGNSA. The chain's CDR3 is CASSSIWAGELFF. DNA for the CDR3: TGTGCCAGCAGCTCGATCTGGGCCGGGGAGCTGTTTTTT.

This clone has more than one count but fewer than ten. The rearrangement joins TRBV19 to TRBJ1-1; D remains ambiguous. V lost 3 bases to trimming and J lost 7 bases, with 12 bases between them. Germline V lookup: CDR1 LNHDA, CDR2 SQIVND (reference sequence). The length of the CDR3 is 13 residues. The CDR3 nucleotides read TGTGCCAGTAGTATGGAAAGGATCCGTGAAGCTTTCTTT. Amino acids: CASSMERIREAFF.

Turning to this clone: The junction departs from germline at one end; a sequencing error may be responsible. V is TRBV5-1 and J is TRBJ2-2, with 7 bases lining up with TRBD2. This CDR3 has 18 residues. Germline V CDR1 and CDR2: SGHRS, YFSETQ. In nucleotides, the CDR3 is TGCGCCAGCAGCACCTACCCTAACCAGCGGGGCAACACCGGAGAGCTGTTTTTT. Residues: CASSTYPNQRGNTGELFF.

J is TRBJ2-7 and V is TRBV2, with 10 positions matching TRBD2. There are 17 residues in the CDR3. Trimming at V came to 4 bases and at J to 0 bases, leaving 9 bases not matched to a gene. Germline CDR1 and CDR2: SNHLY and FYNNEI. The chain's CDR3 is CASSVEREGPRSYEQYF. The CDR3 nucleotides are TGTGCCAGCAGTGTCGAGCGGGAGGGCCCACGCTCCTACGAGCAGTACTTC.

The rearrangement links TRBV25-1 to TRBJ2-7; 10 bases match TRBD1. Per germline, CDR1 MGHDK and CDR2 SYGVNS. The CDR3 extends over 14 amino acids. The V gene end was trimmed by 5 bases and the J gene end by 6 bases; junction bases not matched to a gene: 7. The CDR3 reads CASSYGTGVAEQYF. The CDR3 DNA is TGTGCCAGCAGTTATGGGACAGGGGTGGCCGAGCAGTACTTC.

The gene calls are TRBV28 and TRBJ1-3; 10 bases line up with TRBD1. Trimming cost V 3 bases and J 3 bases; bases outside gene matches: 2. Germline V CDR1 and CDR2: MDHEN, SYDVKM. This CDR3 region has 15 residues. In nucleotides, the CDR3 is TGTGCCAGCAGTTTGGACAGGGGGAATGGAAACACCATATATTTT. As protein: CASSLDRGNGNTIYF.

The CDR3 spells CASSRPEAGGETQYF. CDR3 DNA sequence: TGCGCCAGCAGCAGGCCAGAAGCGGGAGGAGAGACCCAGTACTTC. This sequence joins TRBV5-1 and TRBJ2-5, with 9 bases that match TRBD2. V dropped 4 bases and J dropped 4; count of bases not matched to a gene: 8. Looked up from germline, CDR1 is SGHRS and CDR2 is YFSETQ. The CDR3 has 15 residues. The full variable domain, rest sourced from reference TRBV5-1 and TRBJ2-5, is KAGVTQTPRYLIKTRGQQVTLSCSPISGHRSVSWYQQTPGQGLQFLFEYFSETQRNKGNFPGRFSGRQFSNSRSEMNVSTLELGDSALYLCASSRPEAGGETQYFGPGTRLLVL.

The V call is TRBV28, the J call TRBJ2-6, with 8 bases lining up with TRBD1. V lost 4 bases to trimming and J lost 2 bases; unmatched junction nucleotides: 10. The CDR3 has 18 residues. Germline CDR1 MDHEN, CDR2 SYDVKM. CDR3 in DNA: TGTGCCAGCAGTTCCCTCGGACAGGGACTCCCTGGGGCCAACGTCCTGACTTTC. Translating it yields CASSSLGQGLPGANVLTF.

This chain joins TRBV19 and TRBJ2-3; D not certain. Germline V gives CDR1 LNHDA, CDR2 SQIVND (reference sequence). This CDR3 has 15 amino acids. V shed 2 bases and J shed 0 bases, with 9 bases lying between them. In nucleotides, the CDR3 is TGTGCCAGTAGTATACGCGGATCTAGCACAGATACGCAGTATTTT. As protein: CASSIRGSSTDTQYF.

The V call is TRBV6-6, the J call TRBJ2-4, with 7 bases identical to TRBD2. The germline V gene encodes CDR1 MNHNY and CDR2 SVGAGI (reference sequence). V gave up 6 bases and J gave up 2 bases; unmatched junction bases: 4. The CDR3 sequence is 14 residues long. CDR3 in DNA: TGTGCCAGCAGCCAGCGGGACCCCAAAAACATTCAGTACTTC. This codes for CASSQRDPKNIQYF.

The chain combines TRBV11-2 with TRBJ2-7; 7 bases agree with TRBD1. Looked up from germline, CDR1 is SGHAT and CDR2 is FQNNGV. The J segment lost 0 bases and the V segment lost 5 bases, leaving 13 bases of the junction unmatched. The CDR3 extends over 17 amino acids. The CDR3 bases are TGTGCCAGCAGCCGACTCCGGACAGGAAGGAGCTCCTACGAGCAGTACTTC. Translating gives CASSRLRTGRSSYEQYF.

The chain couples TRBV6-6 to TRBJ2-5; 7 bases align to TRBD1. After removal of 6 bases from V and 2 bases from J, the junction contained 9 bases not matched to a gene. CDR1 MNHNY and CDR2 SVGAGI come from the germline V gene (reference sequence). The CDR3 extends over 15 amino acids. The CDR3 DNA follows: TGTGCCAGCAGACCCCGGGACAGTGGGCAAGAGACCCAGTACTTC. This translates into CASRPRDSGQETQYF.

This chain uses TRBV5-6 with TRBJ1-1; D unresolved. This CDR3 is built from 14 residues. The V end lost 4 bases, the J end lost 3 bases, and 13 bases lay between the germline ends. The V gene's germline CDR1 is SGHDT and CDR2 YYEEEE. The DNA of the CDR3 is TGTGCCAGCAGCCCGAGACGGGTTGACACTGAAGCTTTCTTT. Translation gives CASSPRRVDTEAFF.

The chain has TRBV5-6 and TRBJ2-2; the match to TRBD1 covers 11 bases. Germline CDR1 is SGHDT and CDR2 is YYEEEE. V lost 0 bases, J lost 4 bases, and 8 bases stayed unmatched. CDR3 length equals 18 residues. CDR3 sequence reads: CASSLGTGGGIGTGELFF. CDR3 in DNA: TGTGCCAGCAGCTTGGGGACAGGGGGCGGAATTGGCACCGGGGAGCTGTTTTTT.

The chain has TRBV4-1 and TRBJ2-1; no clear D gene. The CDR3 spans 11 residues. V lost 4 bases to trimming and J lost 13 bases, with 11 bases between them. Germline CDR1 and CDR2: MGHRA and YSYEKL. DNA of the CDR3: TGCGCCAGCAGCCGAGAGGCGCCTCAGTTCTTC. It yields the protein CASSREAPQFF.

The genes are TRBV28 and TRBJ2-4; 8 nucleotides agree with TRBD1. Trimming at V came to 2 bases and at J to 5 bases, leaving 5 bases not matched to a gene. CDR3 length: 15 residues. Germline CDR1 and CDR2: MDHEN and SYDVKM. CDR3 loop: CASSLTGGMENIQYF. CDR3 sequence (DNA): TGTGCCAGCAGTTTAACAGGGGGTATGGAAAACATTCAGTACTTC. The complete variable domain, with remaining parts taken from reference TRBV28 and TRBJ2-4, reads DVKVTQSSRYLVKRTGEKVFLECVQDMDHENMFWYRQDPGLGLRLIYFSYDVKMKEKGDIPEGYSVSREKKERFSLILESASTNQTSMYLCASSLTGGMENIQYFGAGTRLSVL.

This clone appeared a few times. This chain connects TRBV5-1 to TRBJ1-5; D remains ambiguous. Germline-derived CDR1 and CDR2 are SGHRS and YFSETQ. This CDR3 contains 15 residues. V was cut by 0 bases and J by 6 bases, with 13 bases left in between. CDR3 nucleotide sequence: TGCGCCAGCAGCTTGGCAAGCGGTGAAGGTCAGCCCCAGCATTTT. Amino acid sequence: CASSLASGEGQPQHF.

V is TRBV4-2 and J is TRBJ2-1, with TRBD2 matching over 11 bases. CDR1 is LGHNA, CDR2 YNFKEQ, per germline. The CDR3 length is 16 residues. V gave up 0 bases and J gave up 7 bases; unmatched junction bases: 5. CDR3 sequence (DNA): TGTGCCAGCAGCCAAGAATTTACTAGCGGGAGAAATGAGCAGTTCTTC. Translation: CASSQEFTSGRNEQFF.

The rearrangement joins TRBV25-1 to TRBJ2-2, with TRBD2 matching over 7 bases. Germline V gives CDR1 MGHDK, CDR2 SYGVNS. The CDR3 has 16 residues. With 1 base clipped from V and 0 bases from J, the junction kept 2 bases outside the gene matches. CDR3 sequence: CASSESLAANTGELFF. The CDR3 bases are TGTGCCAGCAGTGAATCGCTAGCGGCGAACACCGGGGAGCTGTTTTTT.

This clone has more than one count but fewer than ten. The chain's CDR3 is CASSEETVNYGYTF. The CDR3 DNA sequence: TGTGCCAGCAGTGAAGAGACAGTAAACTATGGCTACACCTTC. The chain uses TRBV2 and TRBJ1-2; tentative D call: TRBD1 (5 bases). The ends were cut back, 1 base at V and 2 bases at J, with 8 bases in the middle. CDR1 is SNHLY and CDR2 is FYNNEI in the germline V gene. This CDR3 comprises 14 residues.

This clone was recorded many times. This sample includes further DNA sequences coding for the same CDR3. The rearrangement uses TRBV11-2 and TRBJ2-7; tentative D call: TRBD2 (5 bases). From germline, CDR1 is SGHAT and CDR2 FQNNGV. CDR3 length: 13 residues. The germline V and J ends were trimmed by 5 bases and 3 bases, with 11 bases remaining between them. The CDR3 reads CASSRGSNYEQYF. Here the CDR3 DNA reads TGTGCCAGCAGCCGGGGATCGAACTACGAGCAGTACTTC. Based on the CDR3 plus reference TRBV11-2 and TRBJ2-7, the full variable domain is EAGVAQSPRYKIIEKRQSVAFWCNPISGHATLYWYQQILGQGPKLLIQFQNNGVVDDSQLPKDRFSAERLKGVDSTLKIQPAKLEDSAVYLCASSRGSNYEQYFGPGTRLTVT.